What follows describes a single T cell receptor (beta chain). Its antigen is unknown. V was cut by 5 bases and J by 2 bases, with 16 bases left in between. Germline CDR1 reads SEHNR; CDR2 reads FQNEAQ (reference sequence). The CDR3 has 16 amino acids. The treatment denotes: oral pan-JAK inhibitor, 5-10 mg twice daily. Extracted RNA was reverse transcribed into cDNA, the sequencing template. Libraries were prepared by immunoSEQ multiplex PCR; TCRdb keeps only in-frame clonotypes and omits some of them. Of roughly 200,000 clones in the sample, under 60% were seen once. The sample comes from a study of CD8+ T cells in alopecia areata. Across the study: The duration of tofacitinib was 6 to 18 months, with 6 months off drug afterward. Study-wide points: Normal-skin resident alphabeta T cells also appear among scalp sample sequences. Patients displayed less clarity in TCR sharing than mice, a finding possibly related to HLA.

The rearrangement joins TRBV7-9 to TRBJ2-1; D gene ambiguous. This TCR derives from a human donor with alopecia areata. This specimen consisted of CD8+ T cells sorted from blood, obtained at week 24, from a patient treated with tofacitinib. CDR3 residues: CASSDPLGGPYNEQFF. In nucleotides, the CDR3 is TGTGCCAGCAGCGACCCGTTGGGTGGCCCCTACAATGAGCAGTTCTTC.